The 26 T cell receptor beta chains below come from one sample, sequenced in a study of Graves' ophthalmopathy and Graves' hyperthyroidism. Amplifying from RNA transcripts, the study obtained TCR beta CDR3 regions. RT-PCR was first run with HTBI primers, then multiplex PCR in a second round. Via MiXCR, TCRdb re-called the multiplex PCR reads, giving one row per CDR3 protein. Of more than 1,000,000 distinct CDR3 sequences detected, less than 45% appear once; the ten largest clones hold approximately 12%. The sample comprised peripheral blood or thyroid tissue (not recorded which). All receptors come from an adult man with Graves' hyperthyroidism.

The sample holds many counts of this clonotype. The rearrangement links TRBV20-1 to TRBJ2-7, with no clear D. The V and J ends lost 6 bases and 6 bases respectively, with 12 bases between them. The CDR3 is 11 residues long. CDR1 is DFQATT, CDR2 SNEGSKA, per germline (reference sequence). The CDR3 DNA reads TGCAGTGCGTGGGGTATGGGCGAGCAGTACTTC. Translated, it gives CSAWGMGEQYF.

For this clonotype: An end of the junction differs from the germline gene, which may be a read error. The chain is built from TRBV10-3 and TRBJ2-5, with 10 bases lining up with TRBD2. The end of the DNA aligns better with TRBJ2-1, so the J call may be wrong. Looked up from germline, CDR1 is ENHRY and CDR2 is SYGVKD. The length of the CDR3 is 15 residues. This CDR3 reads CASSSSAGGPGEQFF. In DNA form, the CDR3 reads TGTGCCAGCAGTTCCTCAGCGGGAGGGCCGGGTGAGCAGTTCTTC.

This clonotype was detected ten times or more. The V and J genes are TRBV29-1 and TRBJ1-5; perhaps TRBD1 as D (6 bases). CDR1 is SQVTM, CDR2 ANQGSEA, per germline. This CDR3 contains 12 residues. Trimming pared 4 bases from V and 6 bases from J, leaving 10 bases between. The CDR3 DNA sequence: TGCAGCGTTGCGGGGGCCGGTCAGCCCCAGCATTTT. The encoded protein is CSVAGAGQPQHF.

This clonotype was recorded a few times. The chain combines TRBV10-3 with TRBJ1-4, with no clear D. Trimming took off 0 bases at V and 8 bases at J, with 7 bases between the two ends. The CDR3 extends over 13 amino acids. Germline CDR1 reads ENHRY; CDR2 reads SYGVKD. The CDR3 DNA sequence: TGTGCCATCAGTGAGTCGATGGTGGAAAAACTGTTTTTT. Translation gives CAISESMVEKLFF.

A few counts support this clonotype. The V and J genes are TRBV2 and TRBJ2-2; 9 nucleotides line up with TRBD2. The V segment lost 2 bases and the J segment 6 bases; nucleotides outside the gene matches: 7. Looked up from germline, CDR1 is SNHLY and CDR2 is FYNNEI. This CDR3 comprises 16 residues. CDR3 sequence reads: CASSELAGARAGELFF. The CDR3 DNA follows: TGTGCCAGCAGTGAATTAGCGGGAGCGAGGGCCGGGGAGCTGTTTTTT.

There are many counts of this clonotype. The chain links TRBV7-2 to TRBJ1-5; D perhaps matches TRBD1 (5 bases). This CDR3 is built from 15 residues. Germline CDR1 SGHTA, CDR2 FQGNSA. The V and J ends lost 1 base and 6 bases respectively, with 13 bases between them. CDR3 amino acids: CASSLVPGMGQPQHF. The CDR3 DNA follows: TGTGCCAGCAGCTTAGTTCCAGGGATGGGTCAGCCCCAGCATTTT.

This clonotype was found many times. This chain uses TRBV20-1 with TRBJ1-4; D is uncertain. The CDR3 loop spans 13 amino acids. In germline, CDR1 is DFQATT, CDR2 SNEGSKA (reference sequence). Trimming stripped 6 bases from V and 3 bases from J, with 11 bases between. CDR3 sequence reads: CSARDLANEKLFF. As DNA, the CDR3 is TGCAGTGCCCGGGATTTAGCTAATGAAAAACTGTTTTTT.

This clonotype has at least ten counts. V and J are TRBV11-2 and TRBJ2-7, with D unresolved. V lost 7 bases and J 2 bases, leaving 12 bases between the germline ends. The CDR3 covers 13 residues. Germline assignment: CDR1 SGHAT and CDR2 FQNNGV. In DNA form, the CDR3 reads TGTGCCAGCACCCTCGCTGTAACCTACGAGCAGTACTTC. This translates into CASTLAVTYEQYF.

This clonotype was recorded at least ten times. The chain has TRBV5-1 and TRBJ2-7; D may be TRBD2 (6 bases). Trimming left V 0 bases short and J 2 bases short, with 12 bases between. The germline V gene encodes CDR1 SGHRS and CDR2 YFSETQ. The CDR3 runs 15 residues. In DNA form, the CDR3 reads TGCGCCAGCAGCTTGGCCCCTAGCGCTGCCTACGAGCAGTACTTC. Protein: CASSLAPSAAYEQYF.

A remark on this clonotype: A junction boundary mismatches the germline segment, possibly from a read error. This sequence joins TRBV12-3 or TRBV12-4 and TRBJ1-5, with a weak D call TRBD1 (5 bases). CDR3 length: 15 residues. The CDR3 bases are TGTGCCAGCAGGCGCGGGGCAGGAGGCAATCAGCCCCGGCATTTT. Amino acid sequence: CASRRGAGGNQPRHF.

The chain combines TRBV5-1 with TRBJ1-2; 12 nucleotides agree with TRBD1. CDR1 is SGHRS and CDR2 is YFSETQ in the germline V gene. CDR3 length equals 15 residues. V was pared by 2 bases and J by 8 bases, with 7 bases of the junction left unmatched. The CDR3 DNA reads TGCGCCAGCAGCTTCGGAACGGGACAGGGGGCCGGCTACACCTTC. Amino acids: CASSFGTGQGAGYTF.

The sample holds many counts of this clonotype. The V gene is TRBV2, the J gene TRBJ1-1; 8 bases map to TRBD1. This CDR3 has 15 residues. Germline trimming cut 5 bases from V and 3 bases from J; bases unmatched to any gene: 8. Germline V gene data show CDR1 as SNHLY and CDR2 as FYNNEI. The CDR3 DNA reads TGTGCCAGCAGTCCAAGGACAGGGATATACACTGAAGCTTTCTTT. It yields the protein CASSPRTGIYTEAFF.

V and J are TRBV6-5 and TRBJ2-3; 7 positions match TRBD1. Germline-derived CDR1 and CDR2 are MNHEY and SVGAGI. The trim removed 5 bases at V and 2 bases at J, leaving 4 bases unmatched. CDR3 length: 14 amino acids. This CDR3 is CASSRQGNTDTQYF. The CDR3 DNA follows: TGTGCCAGCAGTAGACAGGGCAACACAGATACGCAGTATTTT.

The chain has TRBV7-9 and TRBJ1-1, with a possible D match to TRBD1 (6 bases). V gave up 1 base and J gave up 0 bases, with 12 bases separating them. The CDR3 contains 16 residues. CDR1 is SEHNR and CDR2 is FQNEAQ in the germline V gene (reference sequence). The CDR3 spells CASSLVGTRMNTEAFF. Written as DNA, the CDR3 is TGTGCCAGCAGCTTAGTGGGGACAAGGATGAACACTGAAGCTTTCTTT. Full variable domain (rest looked up from reference TRBV7-9 and TRBJ1-1): DTGVSQNPRHKITKRGQNVTFRCDPISEHNRLYWYRQTLGQGPEFLTYFQNEAQLEKSRLLSDRFSAERPKGSFSTLEIQRTEQGDSAMYLCASSLVGTRMNTEAFFGQGTRLTVV.

The chain carries TRBV6-1 and TRBJ2-6; a weak D match, TRBD2 (6 bases). CDR3 size: 16 residues. Trimming pared 3 bases from V and 4 bases from J, leaving 13 bases between. Germline V lookup: CDR1 MNHNS, CDR2 SASEGT. This CDR3 reads CASSEQEGMGANVLTF. CDR3 coding DNA: TGTGCCAGCAGTGAGCAGGAGGGGATGGGGGCCAACGTCCTGACTTTC.

This clonotype was recorded once. This chain connects TRBV10-2 to TRBJ1-1; D gene uncertain. The CDR3 spans 15 residues. V gave up 2 bases and J gave up 1 base, with 11 bases separating them. CDR1 and CDR2 (germline): WSHSY, SAAADI. The CDR3 sequence is CASSEDGRKNTEAFF. CDR3 in DNA: TGCGCCAGCAGTGAGGACGGCAGGAAGAACACTGAAGCTTTCTTT.

In its sample, this clonotype was seen many times. This sequence joins TRBV10-1 and TRBJ1-6, with D possibly being TRBD1 (6 bases). The CDR3 extends over 14 amino acids. Germline lookup yields CDR1 WNHNN and CDR2 SYGVQD (reference sequence). Trimming stripped 2 bases from V and 7 bases from J, with 9 bases between. CDR3 DNA sequence: TGCGCCAGCAGTGAGGGTAGGGGGAATTCACCCCTCCACTTT. Protein: CASSEGRGNSPLHF.

This chain joins TRBV27 and TRBJ2-5; 9 bases agree with TRBD1. CDR1 and CDR2 from the germline V gene are MNHEY and SMNVEV (reference sequence). The CDR3 contains 16 residues. V lost 4 bases, J lost 5 bases, and 11 bases stayed unmatched. In DNA form, the CDR3 reads TGTGCCAGCAGTTCCGCAGGAACAGGGGGCGGGGAGACCCAGTACTTC. Protein sequence: CASSSAGTGGGETQYF.

The DNA of the CDR3 is TGTGCCAGCAGCCCTCAGGGATCGAACACCCTCCACTTT. Amino acid sequence: CASSPQGSNTLHF. The chain has TRBV7-4 and TRBJ1-6; D might be TRBD1 (5 bases). The germline CDR1 and CDR2 sequences are SGHVT and SQSDAQ. The CDR3 consists of 13 residues. Deletions cut 5 bases from V and 14 bases from J, with 16 bases between.

With respect to this clonotype: Being one base from a much bigger clone, this may be a read error. The chain recombines TRBV20-1 with TRBJ2-7; D remains ambiguous. The CDR3 runs 11 residues. Trimming pared 5 bases from V and 9 bases from J, leaving 14 bases between. The V gene's germline CDR1 is DFQATT and CDR2 SNEGSKA (reference sequence). The CDR3 DNA follows: TGCAGTGCTCAAGGAAGGGCTATGCAGTACTTC. Translating it yields CSAQGRAMQYF.

This clonotype showed up just a few times. This chain joins TRBV12-3 or TRBV12-4 and TRBJ2-7, with D tentatively TRBD1 (5 bases). This CDR3 has 17 amino acids. V was shortened by 3 bases and J by 5 bases, with 23 bases between the two germline ends. The CDR3 sequence: CASSFSPLGQGEDEQYF. CDR3 sequence (DNA): TGTGCCAGCAGTTTCTCTCCCTTGGGGCAGGGCGAGGACGAGCAGTACTTC.

Comments on this clonotype: A junction boundary mismatches the germline segment, possibly from a read error. The V call is TRBV10-3, the J call TRBJ2-2, with D uncertain. The CDR3 spans 15 residues. The V gene's germline CDR1 is ENHRY and CDR2 SYGVKD. DNA of the CDR3: TGTGCCAGCAGTTACTCGATTCCCACCACCGGGGAGCTGTTTTTT. Encoded protein: CASSYSIPTTGELFF.

V is TRBV7-6 and J is TRBJ2-3; TRBD1 might be the D (6 bases). The ends were cut back, 2 bases at V and 0 bases at J, with 9 bases in the middle. This CDR3 region has 15 residues. Germline values: CDR1 SGHVS, CDR2 FNYEAQ. The CDR3, as DNA: TGTGCCAGCAGCTTACCGGGACAAAGCACAGATACGCAGTATTTT. Protein product: CASSLPGQSTDTQYF.

As for this clonotype: The junction and the germline gene differ at one end; a read error may be behind it. The rearrangement joins TRBV20-1 to TRBJ1-3, with D uncertain. CDR3 length: 12 residues. Per germline, CDR1 DFQATT and CDR2 SNEGSKA (reference sequence). This CDR3 is CSARASRNTIYF. The CDR3 DNA reads as TGCAGTGCTAGGGCCTCTAGAAACACCATATATTTT.

The count of this clonotype is one. The J gene is TRBJ2-2, the V gene TRBV19; no firm D call. Germline V gene sequence: CDR1 LNHDA, CDR2 SQIVND (reference sequence). The CDR3 loop spans 15 amino acids. Trimming took off 5 bases at V and 2 bases at J, with 12 bases between the two ends. The CDR3 coding sequence is TGTGCCAGTAGTGGGCCTAGAGAAAACACCGGGGAGCTGTTTTTT. It codes for CASSGPRENTGELFF.

This chain links TRBV4-1 with TRBJ1-1, with a tentative D call TRBD1 (5 bases). The CDR3 consists of 13 residues. The germline V gene has CDR1 MGHRA and CDR2 YSYEKL. V dropped 1 base and J dropped 10 bases, with 13 bases sitting between them. The CDR3 nucleotides are TGCGCCAGCAGCCAAGTACAGGAGCCCCGAGCTTTCTTT. It codes for CASSQVQEPRAFF.